A single sample gave rise to the 30 T cell receptor beta chains below, sequenced in a study of technical replicates of blood from several donors. Repertoires were generated with immunoSEQ multiplex PCR, while TCRdb's copy carries only in-frame clones and drops some. The data contain fewer than 100,000 clones, just under 95% of them singletons. The sample taken for sequencing was T cells isolated from PBMCs. The receptors were sampled from a human donor in good health.

V gene TRBV27 combines with J gene TRBJ2-2; 9 nucleotides align to TRBD1. J lost 5 bases, V lost 4 bases, and 2 bases had no gene match. Germline assignment: CDR1 MNHEY and CDR2 SMNVEV (reference sequence). The CDR3 extends over 14 amino acids. The CDR3 coding sequence is TGTGCCAGCAGTTCCGGGACAGGGACCGGGGAGCTGTTTTTT. Its protein product is CASSSGTGTGELFF.

The rearrangement uses TRBV27 and TRBJ2-7, with a tentative D call TRBD1 (6 bases). This CDR3 has 15 amino acids. V lost 8 bases and J 5 bases, leaving 22 bases between the germline ends. Germline-derived CDR1 and CDR2 are MNHEY and SMNVEV (reference sequence). The CDR3 reads CASGEIRGYYHEQYF. CDR3 nucleotides: TGTGCCAGCGGCGAGATTAGGGGGTACTACCACGAGCAGTACTTC.

V usage is TRBV29-1 and J usage is TRBJ1-2; TRBD1 matches at 9 bases. CDR1 is SQVTM, CDR2 ANQGSEA, per germline. With 5 bases clipped from V and 3 bases from J, the junction kept 13 bases outside the gene matches. The CDR3 sequence is 16 residues long. CDR3 DNA sequence: TGCAGCGTTAGTGTCCTACACCGACAGGGGGACTATGGCTACACCTTC. This sequence encodes CSVSVLHRQGDYGYTF.

The V gene is TRBV25-1, the J gene TRBJ1-1; D gene unclear. Trimming shortened V by 0 bases and J by 1 base, and 9 bases separated the two germline ends. Germline CDR1 is MGHDK and CDR2 is SYGVNS. This CDR3 is built from 15 residues. CDR3 loop: CASSEYSTANTEAFF. The CDR3 DNA reads TGTGCCAGCAGTGAATATAGTACAGCGAACACTGAAGCTTTCTTT.

The chain recombines TRBV7-2 with TRBJ2-1; D may be TRBD1 (6 bases). With 8 bases removed from V and 1 base from J, the gap between germline ends came to 12 bases. This CDR3 is built from 14 residues. In germline, CDR1 is SGHTA, CDR2 FQGNSA. The CDR3 nucleotides read TGTGCCAGCGGCAGGGGCCTTTCCTACAATGAGCAGTTCTTC. Its protein product is CASGRGLSYNEQFF.

The rearrangement links TRBV28 to TRBJ2-1, with 9 bases fitting TRBD2. CDR3 length equals 14 residues. Germline CDR1 and CDR2: MDHEN and SYDVKM. Trimming removed 4 bases from V and 7 bases from J; junction bases left unmatched: 5. The CDR3 protein is CASSYEAGGNEQFF. In DNA form, the CDR3 reads TGTGCCAGCAGTTATGAAGCGGGAGGAAATGAGCAGTTCTTC.

This clone came up a few times. V is TRBV6-6 and J is TRBJ1-5; 8 positions match TRBD1. The germline V gene encodes CDR1 MNHNY and CDR2 SVGAGI (reference sequence). V dropped 6 bases and J dropped 2; count of bases not matched to a gene: 6. CDR3 length: 15 amino acids. CDR3 in DNA: TGTGCCAGCAGGCGACAGGGGAGGGGCAATCAGCCCCAGCATTTT. Translating it yields CASRRQGRGNQPQHF.

The chain has TRBV6-6 and TRBJ1-1; D is ambiguous. V was trimmed by 4 bases and J by 1 base, leaving 7 bases between them. The CDR3 consists of 13 residues. The germline V gene encodes CDR1 MNHNY and CDR2 SVGAGI (reference sequence). The chain's CDR3 is CASSSNGNTEAFF. The CDR3 DNA reads TGTGCCAGCAGTTCCAACGGGAACACTGAAGCTTTCTTT.

Only one count was recorded for this clone. Written as DNA, the CDR3 is TGTGCCAGCAGCCGAGGACAATCGCTAGCCAAAAACATTCAGTACTTC. It encodes CASSRGQSLAKNIQYF. The V and J genes are TRBV28 and TRBJ2-4; maybe TRBD1 (5 bases). This CDR3 is 16 amino acids long. Trimming removed 6 bases from V and 0 bases from J, with 15 bases in between. Germline loops: CDR1 MDHEN, CDR2 SYDVKM.

This chain joins TRBV28 and TRBJ2-3; D might be TRBD1 (5 bases). CDR1 MDHEN and CDR2 SYDVKM come from the germline V gene. Trimming removed 3 bases from V and 7 bases from J, with 26 bases in between. The length of the CDR3 is 18 residues. The CDR3 sequence: CASSLPRPIHRLSYTQYF. DNA for the CDR3: TGTGCCAGCAGTTTGCCCAGACCAATACACAGGCTCTCTTATACGCAGTATTTT. The full variable domain, rest sourced from reference TRBV28 and TRBJ2-3, is DVKVTQSSRYLVKRTGEKVFLECVQDMDHENMFWYRQDPGLGLRLIYFSYDVKMKEKGDIPEGYSVSREKKERFSLILESASTNQTSMYLCASSLPRPIHRLSYTQYFGPGTRLTVL.

The V call is TRBV19, the J call TRBJ2-7, with a weak D call TRBD2 (6 bases). The CDR3 extends over 15 amino acids. CDR1 and CDR2 (germline): LNHDA, SQIVND (reference sequence). Trimming took 6 bases from V and 3 from J, leaving 18 bases between them. For the CDR3, the DNA is TGTGCCAGTAGCGTGGGTGGGACGGGACTCTACGAGCAGTACTTC. Its protein product is CASSVGGTGLYEQYF.

The chain recombines TRBV23-1 with TRBJ2-5, with 9 bases identical to TRBD2. TRBV23-1 is marked as an open reading frame, function uncertain. The CDR3 is 14 residues long. V shed 11 bases and J 5 bases; nucleotides not matched to a gene: 12. The DNA of the CDR3 is TGCGCCTCCCAGAGGGGCGGGAGGGAGGAGACCCAGTACTTC. Protein: CASQRGGREETQYF.

The chain links TRBV10-3 to TRBJ2-2, with a tentative D call TRBD2 (5 bases). Germline assignment: CDR1 ENHRY and CDR2 SYGVKD. This CDR3 has 13 residues. The ends were cut back, 3 bases at V and 6 bases at J, with 8 bases in the middle. CDR3 in amino acids: CAISERTPGELFF. The CDR3 DNA reads TGTGCCATCAGTGAACGGACTCCCGGGGAGCTGTTTTTT.

The V gene is TRBV2, the J gene TRBJ1-4, with unresolved D. The CDR3 contains 16 residues. Trimming shortened V by 7 bases and J by 2 bases, and 17 bases separated the two germline ends. CDR1 and CDR2 from the germline V gene are SNHLY and FYNNEI. CDR3 sequence: CASMNSLVITNEKLFF. In DNA, the CDR3 is TGTGCCAGCATGAATAGTCTGGTGATCACTAATGAAAAACTGTTTTTT.

The chain recombines TRBV28 with TRBJ2-7; 7 bases align to TRBD1. Germline V gives CDR1 MDHEN, CDR2 SYDVKM. The CDR3 is 13 residues long. J lost 4 bases, V lost 9 bases, and 9 bases had no gene match. CDR3 sequence (DNA): TGTGCCAGTGGACTGGACAGGCGGTACGAGCAGTACTTC. Translation: CASGLDRRYEQYF.

This clone has a handful of counts. One end of the junction varies from germline; a read error may be responsible. The rearrangement links TRBV30 to TRBJ1-1; maybe TRBD1 (5 bases). The CDR3 has 11 amino acids. CDR1 is GTSNPN and CDR2 is SVGIG in the germline V gene (reference sequence). CDR3 nucleotide sequence: TGTGCCTGGAGGGAACAGGCAACAGGAATCTTT. Translation: CAWREQATGIF. Using reference TRBV30 and TRBJ1-1 for the parts outside the CDR3, the full variable domain is SQTIHQWPATLVQPVGSPLSLECTVEGTSNPNLYWYRQAAGRGLQLLFYSVGIGQISSEVPQNLSASRPQDRQFILSSKKLLLSDSGFYLCAWREQATGIFGQGTRLTVV.

This chain uses TRBV11-2 with TRBJ1-4; no reliable D call. CDR3 length equals 17 residues. Germline CDR1 reads SGHAT; CDR2 reads FQNNGV. V dropped 3 bases and J dropped 13 bases, with 27 bases sitting between them. The CDR3 here is CASSFSASRHPPLGLFF. DNA of the CDR3: TGTGCCAGCAGCTTTTCGGCCTCGCGGCATCCCCCCCTTGGACTGTTTTTT.

The J gene is TRBJ2-3, the V gene TRBV18; D might be TRBD2 (6 bases). The CDR3 loop spans 15 amino acids. V gave up 3 bases and J gave up 3 bases, with 13 bases separating them. The germline gives CDR1 KGHSH, CDR2 LQKENI. This chain's CDR3 is CASSPVGGTTDTQYF. DNA for the CDR3: TGTGCCAGCTCACCTGTGGGCGGGACTACAGATACGCAGTATTTT.

The gene calls are TRBV6-5 and TRBJ1-1; D unresolved. The CDR3 consists of 11 residues. The germline V and J ends were trimmed by 2 bases and 11 bases, with 9 bases remaining between them. Germline V gene lookup returns CDR1 MNHEY and CDR2 SVGAGI. Here the CDR3 reads CASSYGQYAFF. The CDR3 bases are TGTGCCAGCAGTTACGGGCAGTATGCTTTCTTT.

The chain couples TRBV19 to TRBJ2-7, with 10 bases fitting TRBD1. J gave up 5 bases and V 5 bases, and 6 bases lay outside the gene matches. The length of the CDR3 is 14 residues. CDR1 is LNHDA and CDR2 is SQIVND in the germline V gene (reference sequence). Here the CDR3 reads CASSFGTGVHEQYF. The DNA for the CDR3 is TGTGCCAGTAGTTTCGGGACAGGGGTCCACGAGCAGTACTTC.

The chain combines TRBV5-4 with TRBJ2-1; D uncertain. V was cut by 0 bases and J by 8 bases, with 6 bases left in between. The CDR3 is 12 residues long. Germline V gives CDR1 SGHNT, CDR2 YYREEE (reference sequence). This CDR3 is CASSLGQYEQFF. The CDR3 DNA reads as TGTGCCAGCAGCTTGGGACAATATGAGCAGTTCTTC.

The V and J genes are TRBV29-1 and TRBJ1-1; 7 bases line up with TRBD1. The CDR3 sequence is 16 residues long. The germline CDR1 and CDR2 sequences are SQVTM and ANQGSEA. V lost 1 base to trimming and J lost 0 bases; unmatched junction nucleotides: 8. CDR3 sequence: CSVEVWRGLLNTEAFF. The CDR3 DNA follows: TGCAGCGTTGAAGTCTGGAGGGGGCTATTGAACACTGAAGCTTTCTTT.

This chain uses TRBV19 with TRBJ1-1, with 7 bases matching TRBD1. The CDR3 covers 13 residues. Trimming took 5 bases from V and 5 from J; bases not matched to a gene: 5. The germline V gene has CDR1 LNHDA and CDR2 SQIVND (reference sequence). The CDR3 here is CASSGNRGTEAFF. The CDR3 DNA is TGTGCCAGTAGTGGAAACAGGGGAACTGAAGCTTTCTTT.

This chain uses TRBV19 with TRBJ2-2; the match to TRBD1 covers 9 bases. The CDR3 is 13 amino acids. The V segment lost 10 bases and the J segment 1 base; nucleotides outside the gene matches: 1. Germline assignment: CDR1 LNHDA and CDR2 SQIVND (reference sequence). This CDR3 is CATDRGNTGELFF. Here the CDR3 DNA reads TGTGCCACGGACAGGGGGAACACCGGGGAGCTGTTTTTT.

The rearrangement links TRBV10-3 to TRBJ2-1, with a weak D call TRBD2 (5 bases). The CDR3 covers 11 residues. V dropped 7 bases and J dropped 10 bases, with 11 bases sitting between them. Germline V CDR1 and CDR2: ENHRY, SYGVKD. The CDR3 loop reads CAIKEDWEQFF. In nucleotides, the CDR3 is TGTGCCATCAAGGAGGACTGGGAGCAGTTCTTC.

The chain couples TRBV19 to TRBJ1-2; no firm D call. The CDR3 has 12 amino acids. The V end was cut by 2 bases, the J end by 4 bases, with 5 bases between. In germline, CDR1 is LNHDA, CDR2 SQIVND (reference sequence). The CDR3 DNA reads as TGTGCCAGTAGTATATCGGTCTATGGCTACACCTTC. The encoded protein is CASSISVYGYTF.

V gene TRBV9 combines with J gene TRBJ2-7; D might be TRBD1 (5 bases). Germline assignment: CDR1 SGDLS and CDR2 YYNGEE. V was pared by 0 bases and J by 3 bases, with 10 bases between. This CDR3 contains 14 residues. CDR3 amino acids: CASSVAGHFYEQYF. The CDR3 nucleotides are TGTGCCAGCAGCGTAGCTGGACACTTCTACGAGCAGTACTTC.

In this sample, this clone turned up once. The chain joins TRBV7-8 to TRBJ2-1; 7 bases map to TRBD2. Trimming cost V 1 base and J 4 bases; bases outside gene matches: 4. This CDR3 is built from 15 residues. Germline CDR1 reads SGHVS; CDR2 reads FQNEAQ. The CDR3 sequence is CASSLVAGDYNEQFF. As DNA, the CDR3 is TGTGCCAGCAGCTTAGTAGCGGGTGATTACAATGAGCAGTTCTTC.

The chain has TRBV7-3 and TRBJ2-2; D possibly corresponds to TRBD1 (6 bases). The CDR3 runs 14 residues. Germline CDR1 reads SGHTA; CDR2 reads FQGTGA. Trimming took 6 bases from V and 6 from J, leaving 14 bases between them. CDR3 protein: CASRLTAGAGELFF. DNA of the CDR3: TGTGCCAGCAGACTAACGGCAGGGGCCGGGGAGCTGTTTTTT.

The CDR3 DNA reads as TGTGCCACGATTCCCGGGACAGGGGGTACAGATACGCAGTATTTT. It translates to CATIPGTGGTDTQYF. The chain is built from TRBV6-5 and TRBJ2-3; 11 positions match TRBD1. This CDR3 is built from 15 residues. Germline CDR1 MNHEY, CDR2 SVGAGI. V lost 10 bases, J lost 3 bases, and 9 bases stayed unmatched.